The rows below give T cell receptor beta chains drawn from one sample of a study of early T cells in non-severe SARS-CoV-2 infection. One entry per CDR3 protein results from TCRdb running MiXCR on the 5' RACE reads. Of approximately 30,000 distinct CDR3 sequences listed, roughly 5% are singletons. The specimen sequenced was whole blood. All receptors derive from an adult who was a healthcare worker with PCR-confirmed SARS-CoV-2 infection or an uninfected control (not recorded which). CDR3s include the opening cysteine and the closing phenylalanine or tryptophan. The order of the fields is J gene, clone size, V gene, D gene, CDR3 DNA, CDR3 protein. D genes are given only for firm matches. Expanded clones get a size class; other rows say once, few or many, or leave the size out.

TRBJ1-1 | NA | TRBV12-3/TRBV12-4 | NA | TGTGCCAACAGTTTCCGGGCTGAAGCTTTCTTT | CANSFRAEAFF
TRBJ1-6 | many | TRBV20-1 | TRBD1 | TGCAGTGCAAGGGACAGAAGCTCCTATAATTCACCCCTCCACTTT | CSARDRSSYNSPLHF
TRBJ2-2 | NA | TRBV12-5 | TRBD1 | TGTGCTAGTGGTGTGACAGGGTTAGGGTACACCGGGGAGCTGATTTTT | CASGVTGLGYTGELIF
TRBJ1-1 | many | TRBV3-1 | NA | TGTGCCAGCAGCCAACCCCCCGGCCCAGGGTGGTACACTGAAGCTTTCTTT | CASSQPPGPGWYTEAFF
TRBJ2-5 | NA | TRBV7-9 | TRBD1 | TGTGCCAGCAGCCTCGGACAGGGTGAAGGTGAGACCCAGTACTTC | CASSLGQGEGETQYF
TRBJ1-4 | NA | TRBV6-6 | TRBD1 | TGTGCCAGCAGTTCACAGGGTCCGACAGGGGCCGAAAAACTGTTTTTT | CASSSQGPTGAEKLFF
TRBJ1-5 | few | TRBV5-5 | NA | TGTGCCAGCAGCTTGGAGGGAGATAGCAATCAGCCCCAGCATTTT | CASSLEGDSNQPQHF
TRBJ1-2 | many | TRBV6-6 | TRBD1 | TGTGCCAGCAGCCCGACAGGGGGGGACTATGGCTACACCTTC | CASSPTGGDYGYTF
TRBJ1-1 | many | TRBV6-6 | NA | TGTGCCAGCAGTCCCGGGACGTTGACTGAAGCTTTCTTT | CASSPGTLTEAFF
TRBJ1-1 | many | TRBV5-1 | TRBD1 | TGCGCCAGCAGCTTGGCAGGGGGCAACACTGAAGCTTTCTTT | CASSLAGGNTEAFF
TRBJ2-7 | many | TRBV19 | NA | TGTGCCAGTAGTATCGGACCGAGGGGCGAGCAGTACTTC | CASSIGPRGEQYF
TRBJ1-1 | NA | TRBV11-3 | NA | TGTGCCAGCAGCTTAGGCAGCTTCTACACTGAAGCTTTCTTT | CASSLGSFYTEAFF
TRBJ2-3 | few | TRBV6-2/TRBV6-3 | TRBD1 | TGTGCCAGCAGTTCACAGGGGTATAGGACAGATACGCAGTATTTT | CASSSQGYRTDTQYF
TRBJ2-1 | NA | TRBV10-3 | TRBD2 | TGTGCCATCAGTGGGCCCGGGACTAGCGACAATGAGCAGTTCTTC | CAISGPGTSDNEQFF
TRBJ1-1 | many | TRBV20-1 | NA | TGCAGTGCTAGTGGACAGAAGGCTGAAGCTTTCTTT | CSASGQKAEAFF
TRBJ2-1 | many | TRBV19 | NA | TGTGCCAGTAGTGGACTATCTTCCTACAATGAGCAGTTCTTC | CASSGLSSYNEQFF
TRBJ2-3 | many | TRBV20-1 | TRBD1 | TGCAGTGCTAGTCGACCAGGGGGAACAGATACGCAGTATTTT | CSASRPGGTDTQYF
TRBJ2-3 | NA | TRBV6-2/TRBV6-3 | TRBD2 | TGTGCCAGCAGTTACTCGGCTAGCGGGGGGCCCGGAGATACGCAGTATTTT | CASSYSASGGPGDTQYF
TRBJ2-7 | few | TRBV4-1 | NA | TGCGCCAGCAGCCAAGAGGGCAGGAGCTCCTACGAGCAGTACTTC | CASSQEGRSSYEQYF
TRBJ2-1 | many | TRBV5-5 | NA | TGTGCCAGCAGCTTCTGGAGATCCGATGAGCAGTTCTTC | CASSFWRSDEQFF
TRBJ1-1 | many | TRBV20-1 | NA | TGCAGTGCTCCTCCGGGGGGGGGCACTGAAGCTTTCTTT | CSAPPGGGTEAFF
TRBJ1-1 | many | TRBV6-6 | NA | TGTGCCAGCAGTTACTCCCAGGGGAGGTCCATGAACACTGAAGCTTTCTTT | CASSYSQGRSMNTEAFF
TRBJ2-5 | many | TRBV7-2 | TRBD2 | TGTGCCAGCAGCTTAGCAGCGGGAGTTTTTGAGACCCAGTACTTC | CASSLAAGVFETQYF
TRBJ1-2 | many | TRBV12-3/TRBV12-4 | NA | TGTGCCAGCAGTTTTGCGGGTTCCTATGGCTACACCTTC | CASSFAGSYGYTF